This paragraph reports one T cell receptor beta chain. Trimming took off 8 bases at V and 0 bases at J, with 5 bases between the two ends. CDR3 length: 12 amino acids. CDR1 and CDR2 from the germline V gene are ENHRY and SYGVKD. This sample was taken from a study of cytomegalovirus exposure and HLA in healthy donors. Primers for the PCR totalled 60 Vbeta and 13 Jbeta. The protocol was immunoSEQ multiplex PCR, while the TCRdb copy is restricted to in-frame clones and leaves out a portion. The sample holds about 150,000 clones, about 80% seen once. Sample: PBMCs. The rearrangement uses TRBV10-3 and TRBJ1-3, with D uncertain. This TCR derives from a woman in her forties or fifties in good health and CMV-seropositive. Written as DNA, the CDR3 is TGTGCCATCTTGAGCTCTGGAAACACCATATATTTT. It codes for CAILSSGNTIYF.